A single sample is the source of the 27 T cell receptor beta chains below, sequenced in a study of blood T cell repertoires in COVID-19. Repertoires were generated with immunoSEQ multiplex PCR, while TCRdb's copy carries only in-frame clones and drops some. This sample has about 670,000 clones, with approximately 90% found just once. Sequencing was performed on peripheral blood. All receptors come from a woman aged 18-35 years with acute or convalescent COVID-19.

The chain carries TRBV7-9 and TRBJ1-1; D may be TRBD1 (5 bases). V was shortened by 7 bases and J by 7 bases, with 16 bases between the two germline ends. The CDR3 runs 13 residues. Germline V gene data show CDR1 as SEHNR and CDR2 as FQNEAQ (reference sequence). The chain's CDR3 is CASTATGYNEAFF. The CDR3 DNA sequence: TGTGCCAGCACCGCTACAGGCTATAATGAAGCTTTCTTT.

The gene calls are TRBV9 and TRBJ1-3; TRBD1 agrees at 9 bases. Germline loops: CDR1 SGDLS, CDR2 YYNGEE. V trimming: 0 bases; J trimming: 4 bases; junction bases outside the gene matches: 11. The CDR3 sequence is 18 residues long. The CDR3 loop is CASSVGPGTGRFGNTIYF. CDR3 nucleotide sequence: TGTGCCAGCAGCGTAGGCCCCGGGACAGGGAGGTTCGGAAACACCATATATTTT.

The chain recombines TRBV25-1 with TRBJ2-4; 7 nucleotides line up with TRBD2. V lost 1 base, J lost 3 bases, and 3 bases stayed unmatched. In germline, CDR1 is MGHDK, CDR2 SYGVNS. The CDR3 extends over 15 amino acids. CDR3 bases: TGTGCCAGCAGTGAATCGGCTAGCGGCAAAAACATTCAGTACTTC. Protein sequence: CASSESASGKNIQYF.

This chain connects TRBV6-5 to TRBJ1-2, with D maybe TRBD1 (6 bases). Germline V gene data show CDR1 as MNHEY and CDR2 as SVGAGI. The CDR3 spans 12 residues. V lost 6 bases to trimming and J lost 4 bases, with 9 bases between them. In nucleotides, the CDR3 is TGTGCCAGCAGAGTCAGGGGCTATGGCTACACCTTC. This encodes CASRVRGYGYTF.

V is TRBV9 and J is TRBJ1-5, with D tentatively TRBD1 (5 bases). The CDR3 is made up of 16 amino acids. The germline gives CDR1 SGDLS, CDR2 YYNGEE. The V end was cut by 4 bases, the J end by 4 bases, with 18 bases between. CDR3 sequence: CASSRGTTVQNQPQHF. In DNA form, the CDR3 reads TGTGCCAGCAGCCGGGGGACGACAGTCCAAAATCAGCCCCAGCATTTT.

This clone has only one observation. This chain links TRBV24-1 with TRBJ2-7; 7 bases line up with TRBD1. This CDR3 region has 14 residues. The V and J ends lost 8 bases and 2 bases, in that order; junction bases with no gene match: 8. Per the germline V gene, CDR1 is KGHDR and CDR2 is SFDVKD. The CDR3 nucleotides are TGTGCCACCATCCACCACAGGGGTACCTACGAGCAGTACTTC. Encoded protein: CATIHHRGTYEQYF.

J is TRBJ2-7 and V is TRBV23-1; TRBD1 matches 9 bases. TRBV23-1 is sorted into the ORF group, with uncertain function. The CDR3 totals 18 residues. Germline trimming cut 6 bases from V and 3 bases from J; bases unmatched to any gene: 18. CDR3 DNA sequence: TGCGCCAGCAGACCAATCCACAGGGGGCGCGTCCCGTTCTACGAGCAGTACTTC. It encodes CASRPIHRGRVPFYEQYF.

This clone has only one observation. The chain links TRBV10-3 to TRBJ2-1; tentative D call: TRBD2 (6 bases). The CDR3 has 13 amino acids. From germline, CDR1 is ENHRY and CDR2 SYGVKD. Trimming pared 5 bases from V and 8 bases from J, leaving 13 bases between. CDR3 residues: CAISSGTGDEQFF. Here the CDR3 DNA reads TGTGCCATCAGTTCCGGGACTGGGGATGAGCAGTTCTTC.

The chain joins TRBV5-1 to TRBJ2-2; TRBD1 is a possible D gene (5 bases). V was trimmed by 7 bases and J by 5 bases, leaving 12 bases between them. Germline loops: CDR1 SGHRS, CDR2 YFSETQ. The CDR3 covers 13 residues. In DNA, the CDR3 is TGCGCCAGCGTGGGCAGGGATACCGGGGAGCTGTTTTTT. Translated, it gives CASVGRDTGELFF.

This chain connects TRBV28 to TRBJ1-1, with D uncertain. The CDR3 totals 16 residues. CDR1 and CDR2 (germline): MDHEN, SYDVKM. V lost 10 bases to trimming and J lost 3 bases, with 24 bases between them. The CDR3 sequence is CANKKPGNPADTEAFF. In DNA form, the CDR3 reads TGTGCCAATAAAAAGCCGGGTAACCCTGCGGACACTGAAGCTTTCTTT.

The CDR3 spells CASGSDKSSYGYTF. The CDR3 region has the DNA TGTGCTAGTGGTTCGGACAAGAGTAGCTATGGCTACACCTTC. The chain carries TRBV12-5 and TRBJ1-2; the D gene is possibly TRBD1 (5 bases). The CDR3 spans 14 residues. CDR1 and CDR2 (germline): LGHNT, FRNRAP. V lost 4 bases, J lost 4 bases, and 13 bases lay in between. Complete variable domain (other parts from reference TRBV12-5 and TRBJ1-2): DARVTQTPRHKVTEMGQEVTMRCQPILGHNTVFWYRQTMMQGLELLAYFRNRAPLDDSGMPKDRFSAEMPDATLATLKIQPSEPRDSAVYFCASGSDKSSYGYTFGSGTRLTVV.

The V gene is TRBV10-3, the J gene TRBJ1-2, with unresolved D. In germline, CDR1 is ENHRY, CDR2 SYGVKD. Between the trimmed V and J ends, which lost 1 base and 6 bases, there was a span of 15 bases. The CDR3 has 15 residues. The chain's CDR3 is CAISEYPGQKHGYTF. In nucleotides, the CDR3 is TGTGCCATCAGTGAGTACCCAGGTCAGAAGCATGGCTACACCTTC.

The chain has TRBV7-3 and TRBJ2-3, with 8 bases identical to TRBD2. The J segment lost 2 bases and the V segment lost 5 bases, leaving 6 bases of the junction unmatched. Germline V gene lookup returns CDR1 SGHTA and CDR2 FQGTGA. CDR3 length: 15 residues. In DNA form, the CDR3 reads TGTGCCAGCAGCCCGGGGGGGGGCCCCACAGATACGCAGTATTTT. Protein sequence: CASSPGGGPTDTQYF.

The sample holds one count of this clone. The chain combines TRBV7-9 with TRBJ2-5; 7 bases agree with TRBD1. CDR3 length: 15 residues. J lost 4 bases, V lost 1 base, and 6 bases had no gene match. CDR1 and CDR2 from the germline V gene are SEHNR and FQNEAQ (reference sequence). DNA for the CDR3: TGTGCCAGCAGCTTAGATCGGGCAGGGGGAGAGACCCAGTACTTC. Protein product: CASSLDRAGGETQYF.

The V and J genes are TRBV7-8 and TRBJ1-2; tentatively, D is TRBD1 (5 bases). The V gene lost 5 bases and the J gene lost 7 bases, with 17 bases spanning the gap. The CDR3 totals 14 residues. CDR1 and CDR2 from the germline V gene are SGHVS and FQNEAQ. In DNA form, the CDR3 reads TGTGCCAGCAGCGCCGCTCGGCAGGGAGGTGGCTACACCTTC. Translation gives CASSAARQGGGYTF.

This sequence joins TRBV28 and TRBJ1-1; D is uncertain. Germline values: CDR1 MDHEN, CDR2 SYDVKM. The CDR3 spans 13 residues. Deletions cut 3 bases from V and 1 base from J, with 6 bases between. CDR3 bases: TGTGCCAGCAGTTTGGGGAGGAACACTGAAGCTTTCTTT. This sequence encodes CASSLGRNTEAFF.

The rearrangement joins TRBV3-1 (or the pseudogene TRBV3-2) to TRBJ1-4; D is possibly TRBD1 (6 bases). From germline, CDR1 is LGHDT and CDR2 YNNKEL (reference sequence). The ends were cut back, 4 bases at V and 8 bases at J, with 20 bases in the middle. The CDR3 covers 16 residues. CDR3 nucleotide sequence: TGTGCCAGCAGCCCTAAACCGGGACAATTAAACGAAAAACTGTTTTTT. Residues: CASSPKPGQLNEKLFF.

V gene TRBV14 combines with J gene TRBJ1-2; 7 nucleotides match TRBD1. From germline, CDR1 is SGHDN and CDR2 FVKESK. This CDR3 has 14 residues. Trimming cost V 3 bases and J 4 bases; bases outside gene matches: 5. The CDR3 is CASSQYRGSYGYTF. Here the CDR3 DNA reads TGTGCCAGCAGCCAGTACAGGGGCAGCTATGGCTACACCTTC.

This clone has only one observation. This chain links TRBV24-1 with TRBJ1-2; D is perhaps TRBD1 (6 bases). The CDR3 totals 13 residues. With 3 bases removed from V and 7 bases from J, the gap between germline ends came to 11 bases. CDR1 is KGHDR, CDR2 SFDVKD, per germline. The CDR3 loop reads CATSDPRQAGYTF. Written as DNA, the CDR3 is TGTGCCACCAGTGATCCCAGACAGGCTGGCTACACCTTC.

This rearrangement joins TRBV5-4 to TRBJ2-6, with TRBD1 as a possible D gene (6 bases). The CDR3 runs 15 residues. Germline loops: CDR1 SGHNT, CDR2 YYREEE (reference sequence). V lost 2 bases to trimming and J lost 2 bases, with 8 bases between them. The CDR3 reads CASSFNRAGANVLTF. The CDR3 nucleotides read TGTGCCAGCAGCTTCAACAGGGCTGGGGCCAACGTCCTGACTTTC.

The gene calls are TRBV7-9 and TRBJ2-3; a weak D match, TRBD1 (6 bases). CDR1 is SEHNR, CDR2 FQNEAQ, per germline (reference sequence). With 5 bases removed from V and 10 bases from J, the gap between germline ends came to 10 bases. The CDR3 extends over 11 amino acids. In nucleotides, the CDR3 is TGTGCCAGCAGCCACGGACAGTCGCAGTATTTT. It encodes CASSHGQSQYF.

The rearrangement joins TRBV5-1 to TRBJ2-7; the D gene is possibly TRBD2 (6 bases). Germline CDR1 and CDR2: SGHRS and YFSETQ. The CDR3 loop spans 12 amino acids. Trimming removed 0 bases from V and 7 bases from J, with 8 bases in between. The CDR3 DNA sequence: TGCGCCAGCAGCTTGGTGGCGGGGGAGCAGTACTTC. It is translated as CASSLVAGEQYF.

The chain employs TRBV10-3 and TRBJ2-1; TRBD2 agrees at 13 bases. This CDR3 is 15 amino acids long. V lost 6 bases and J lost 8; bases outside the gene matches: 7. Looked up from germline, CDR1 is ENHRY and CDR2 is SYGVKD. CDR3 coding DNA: TGTGCCATCAGCCCCACTAGCGGGGGGGGCTATGAGCAGTTCTTC. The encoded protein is CAISPTSGGGYEQFF.

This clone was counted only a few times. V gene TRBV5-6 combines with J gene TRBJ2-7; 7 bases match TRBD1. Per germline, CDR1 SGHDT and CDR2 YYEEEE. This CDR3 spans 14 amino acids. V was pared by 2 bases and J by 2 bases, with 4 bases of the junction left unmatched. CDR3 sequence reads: CASSFGTETYEQYF. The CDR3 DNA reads TGTGCCAGCAGCTTCGGGACAGAGACCTACGAGCAGTACTTC.

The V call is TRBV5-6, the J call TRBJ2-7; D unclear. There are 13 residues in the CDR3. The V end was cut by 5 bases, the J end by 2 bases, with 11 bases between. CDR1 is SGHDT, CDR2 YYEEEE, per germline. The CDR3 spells CASSFDFPYEQYF. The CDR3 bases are TGTGCCAGCAGTTTCGACTTCCCCTACGAGCAGTACTTC.

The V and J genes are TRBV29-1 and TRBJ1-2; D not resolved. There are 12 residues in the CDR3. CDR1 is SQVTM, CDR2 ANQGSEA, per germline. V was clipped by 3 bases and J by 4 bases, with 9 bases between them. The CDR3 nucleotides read TGCAGCGTTGACGAGGGAAGCTATGGCTACACCTTC. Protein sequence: CSVDEGSYGYTF.

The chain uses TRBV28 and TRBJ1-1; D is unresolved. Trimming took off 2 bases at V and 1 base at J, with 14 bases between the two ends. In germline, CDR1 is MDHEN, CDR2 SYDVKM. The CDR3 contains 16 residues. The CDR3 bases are TGTGCCAGCAGTTTAGAGTACGTCAGAGGGAACACTGAAGCTTTCTTT. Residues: CASSLEYVRGNTEAFF.